This is a list of T cell receptor beta chains from one sample in a study of CD8+ T cells in alopecia areata. Clones were sequenced by immunoSEQ multiplex PCR, and TCRdb holds only the in-frame ones, with some missing. There are around 160,000 clones in the sample; around 59% occur only once, and 12% to 15% lies in the top ten. The sequencing here drew on CD4+ T cells sorted from blood, taken at week 24, from a patient treated with tofacitinib. All receptors come from a human donor with alopecia areata. The CDR3 runs from the conserved cysteine through the conserved F or W. The D gene is left open where the match is weak. Expanded clones get a size class; other rows say once, few or many, or leave the size out.

cdr3_nt cdr3_aa v_call d_call clone_size j_call
TGTGCCAGCAGACTGGAAGCGGGGGGAAACAATGAGCAGTTCTTC CASRLEAGGNNEQFF TRBV7-2 TRBD2 - TRBJ2-1
TGCAGCGGCCGACTTGGGACAGGGGGAAACGAGCAGTACTTC CSGRLGTGGNEQYF TRBV29-1 TRBD1 few TRBJ2-7
TGTGCCTGGAATGGAGGGGGCTATAATTCACCCCTCCACTTT CAWNGGGYNSPLHF TRBV30 - - TRBJ1-6
TGTGCCAGCAGAACAGGGACCATGAACACTGAAGCTTTCTTT CASRTGTMNTEAFF TRBV6-5 - - TRBJ1-1
TGTGCCTGGAGTGGGGGTGATGGACAGCCCCAGCATTTT CAWSGGDGQPQHF TRBV30 - - TRBJ1-5
TGTGCCAGTAGTATTTGGGGGGGGAACACTGAAGCTTTCTTT CASSIWGGNTEAFF TRBV19 - - TRBJ1-1
TGTGCCAGCAGCTTAGCCAGATCGAACACCGGGGAGCTGTTTTTT CASSLARSNTGELFF TRBV7-2 - - TRBJ2-2
TGCGCCAGCAGCACCCAGACAGCGAAGAACACTGAAGCTTTCTTT CASSTQTAKNTEAFF TRBV5-1 - - TRBJ1-1
TGTGCCAGCAGTGAAGGGGGGCCGGTCTATGGCTACACCTTC CASSEGGPVYGYTF TRBV6-1 - few TRBJ1-2
TGTGCCTGGAGGCACAGGGGGGCGGAGGGCTACACCTTC CAWRHRGAEGYTF TRBV30 TRBD1 few TRBJ1-2
TGTGCCAGTTCGCCCGGGCAGGTGGTCTACGAGCAGTACTTC CASSPGQVVYEQYF TRBV6-6 - few TRBJ2-7
TGTGCCAGCAGTTTGAGCCAGGGTGGTTCCTATAATTCACCCCTCCACTTT CASSLSQGGSYNSPLHF TRBV27 - - TRBJ1-6
TGCAGCGTTGGTGGACAGGGGAAGAACGAGCAGTACTTC CSVGGQGKNEQYF TRBV29-1 TRBD1 - TRBJ2-7
TGTGCCAGCAGCCCGCGGACAGGGGGAGGTTTGCAGTATTTT CASSPRTGGGLQYF TRBV7-9 TRBD1 few TRBJ2-3
TGTGCCAGCAGCCTAGGACTTACCAACACAGATACGCAGTATTTT CASSLGLTNTDTQYF TRBV4-2 - - TRBJ2-3
TGTGCCAGCAGTGAAGCGCTGTGGGAGCAGTACTTC CASSEALWEQYF TRBV6-1 - - TRBJ2-7
TGTGCCAGCAGCTTAGAGGCGGCCACCGGGGAGCTGTTTTTT CASSLEAATGELFF TRBV7-9 - - TRBJ2-2
TGTGCCAGCAGAGAGGGACACAACTATAATTCACCCCTCCACTTT CASREGHNYNSPLHF TRBV6-5 - - TRBJ1-6
TGTGCCAGCAAGACAGTTTTTAACTATGGCTACACCTTC CASKTVFNYGYTF TRBV2 - - TRBJ1-2
TGTGCCTACACCCCTAAAGGGTTCTATGGCTACACCTTC CAYTPKGFYGYTF TRBV30 - - TRBJ1-2
TGTGCCAGCAGCCAAACTGATAACTATGGCTACACCTTC CASSQTDNYGYTF TRBV4-2 - few TRBJ1-2
TGTGCCAGCAGCCAAGGACAAGCTGGCACAGATACGCAGTATTTT CASSQGQAGTDTQYF TRBV4-2 - once TRBJ2-3
TGTGCCTGGAACGAAGGGACAGGGAGTGAAAAACTGTTTTTT CAWNEGTGSEKLFF TRBV30 TRBD1 - TRBJ1-4
TGCAGCGTTGAAGGAAGAGGTTACGAGCAGTACTTC CSVEGRGYEQYF TRBV29-1 - - TRBJ2-7
TGTGCCTGGGGACCAAACACCGGGGAGCTGTTTTTT CAWGPNTGELFF TRBV30 - - TRBJ2-2
TGTGCCAGCAGTTGGGAGTTAACTGGGCAGCCCCAGCATTTT CASSWELTGQPQHF TRBV6-6 - - TRBJ1-5
TGTGCCAGCAGCTTGGCCGGGGGCATGAACACTGAAGCTTTCTTT CASSLAGGMNTEAFF TRBV5-6 - - TRBJ1-1
TGCGCCAGCACATGGCAGTTAAACACTGAAGCTTTCTTT CASTWQLNTEAFF TRBV5-1 - once TRBJ1-1
TGCAGCGTCGGACAGGGAAGCACTGAAGCTTTCTTT CSVGQGSTEAFF TRBV29-1 TRBD1 - TRBJ1-1
TGCGCCAGCAGCTCCCGGACTACGAACACCGGGGAGCTGTTTTTT CASSSRTTNTGELFF TRBV5-1 - - TRBJ2-2
TGTGCCAGCAGTTTAAGAAGGGTCTCCTACAATGAGCAGTTCTTC CASSLRRVSYNEQFF TRBV27 - few TRBJ2-1